This passage covers 32 T cell receptor beta chains from one sample sequenced in a study of T cell changes during pregnancy in multiple sclerosis. TCRdb's table, derived via immunoSEQ multiplex PCR, lists solely in-frame clones and lacks some. The sample includes about 130,000 clones, around 97% seen only once; the top ten take approximately 0.45%. This specimen consisted of peripheral blood, obtained after pregnancy. These receptors originate from a female donor with multiple sclerosis, enrolled in a pregnancy study.

The chain is built from TRBV19 and TRBJ1-5; D uncertain. Germline CDR1 reads LNHDA; CDR2 reads SQIVND (reference sequence). The V and J ends lost 6 bases and 0 bases respectively, with 15 bases between them. The CDR3 totals 16 residues. CDR3 sequence: CASSLDKSISNQPQHF. The CDR3 DNA follows: TGTGCCAGTAGCCTTGACAAGAGCATTAGCAATCAGCCCCAGCATTTT.

This chain connects TRBV7-9 to TRBJ2-1; 12 positions match TRBD2. Germline V gene data show CDR1 as SEHNR and CDR2 as FQNEAQ (reference sequence). This CDR3 region has 18 residues. V was clipped by 5 bases and J by 5 bases; unmatched bases: 13. This chain's CDR3 is CASSPGVGRTSGDNEQFF. CDR3 nucleotides: TGTGCCAGCAGCCCCGGGGTGGGTAGGACTAGCGGGGACAATGAGCAGTTCTTC.

The chain is built from TRBV2 and TRBJ2-1; D is unclear. V lost 8 bases and J lost 0, with 14 bases in between. Germline values: CDR1 SNHLY, CDR2 FYNNEI. The CDR3 spans 15 residues. CDR3 sequence (DNA): TGTGCCAGCCTTGACGCGGTAAGCTCCTACAATGAGCAGTTCTTC. This encodes CASLDAVSSYNEQFF.

The J gene is TRBJ1-5, the V gene TRBV16; no definite D call. The CDR3 runs 15 residues. Germline-derived CDR1 and CDR2 are KGHSY and FQNENV. V lost 1 base and J 2 bases, leaving 9 bases between the germline ends. This chain's CDR3 is CASSQFSGGNQPQHF. The CDR3 bases are TGTGCCAGCAGCCAATTTTCCGGGGGCAATCAGCCCCAGCATTTT.

The gene calls are TRBV5-1 and TRBJ2-1; 10 nucleotides agree with TRBD1. This CDR3 is built from 14 residues. Trimming removed 4 bases from V and 7 bases from J; junction bases left unmatched: 5. Per the germline V gene, CDR1 is SGHRS and CDR2 is YFSETQ. CDR3: CASSLWDRGNEQFF. The CDR3 bases are TGCGCCAGCAGCCTCTGGGACAGGGGAAATGAGCAGTTCTTC.

The gene calls are TRBV4-2 and TRBJ2-7; 9 bases line up with TRBD2. From germline, CDR1 is LGHNA and CDR2 YNFKEQ. Losses at the gene ends were 0 bases for V and 5 bases for J; bases not matched to a gene: 14. This CDR3 is built from 18 residues. The CDR3 is CASSQEPTLAGISDEQYF. CDR3 nucleotides: TGTGCCAGCAGCCAAGAGCCGACCCTAGCGGGAATAAGCGACGAGCAGTACTTC.

V is TRBV5-1 and J is TRBJ1-6; D not resolved. Germline V lookup: CDR1 SGHRS, CDR2 YFSETQ. With 1 base removed from V and 6 bases from J, the gap between germline ends came to 11 bases. The CDR3 is 15 amino acids. The CDR3 is CASSLLNSPNSPLHF. In DNA, the CDR3 is TGCGCCAGCAGCTTGTTGAACAGTCCTAATTCACCCCTCCACTTT.

The genes are TRBV6-1 and TRBJ1-2; no clear D gene. The CDR3 spans 11 residues. The V gene lost 7 bases and the J gene lost 3 bases, with 6 bases spanning the gap. In germline, CDR1 is MNHNS, CDR2 SASEGT. This chain's CDR3 is CASNQDYGYTF. Here the CDR3 DNA reads TGTGCCAGCAACCAGGACTATGGCTACACCTTC.

The chain couples TRBV11-3 to TRBJ2-1; D ambiguous. This CDR3 comprises 12 residues. V was trimmed by 5 bases and J by 4 bases, leaving 6 bases between them. The germline V gene encodes CDR1 SGHNT and CDR2 YENEEA. This CDR3 reads CASSQRYNEQFF. The CDR3 DNA is TGTGCCAGCAGCCAGAGGTACAATGAGCAGTTCTTC.

This clone has only one observation. The rearrangement uses TRBV28 and TRBJ1-5; no reliable D call. Trimming took 2 bases from V and 6 from J, leaving 17 bases between them. Germline V gives CDR1 MDHEN, CDR2 SYDVKM. The length of the CDR3 is 16 residues. The CDR3 DNA sequence: TGTGCCAGCAGTTTAGGAGGCTCGGGGTATAGTCAGCCCCAGCATTTT. This gives the protein CASSLGGSGYSQPQHF.

This chain joins TRBV9 and TRBJ2-3, with 7 bases fitting TRBD2. J gave up 6 bases and V 3 bases, and 16 bases lay outside the gene matches. Per the germline V gene, CDR1 is SGDLS and CDR2 is YYNGEE. This CDR3 comprises 17 residues. CDR3 sequence: CASSDTVGEGLVDTQYF. The CDR3 DNA sequence: TGTGCCAGCAGCGACACCGTGGGGGAGGGCCTCGTGGATACGCAGTATTTT.

This clone has only a few counts. The J gene is TRBJ2-7, the V gene TRBV19; 11 bases fit TRBD1. Trimming took 6 bases from V and 10 from J; bases not matched to a gene: 11. This CDR3 is built from 14 residues. Germline V gene lookup returns CDR1 LNHDA and CDR2 SQIVND (reference sequence). This CDR3 is CASSPPGQGADQYF. For the CDR3, the DNA is TGTGCCAGTAGCCCACCCGGACAGGGGGCGGATCAGTACTTC.

The rearrangement joins TRBV20-1 to TRBJ2-5, with D unresolved. Germline V lookup: CDR1 DFQATT, CDR2 SNEGSKA (reference sequence). V lost 3 bases to trimming and J lost 10 bases, with 12 bases between them. The CDR3 extends over 11 amino acids. This CDR3 reads CSARGFQVQYF. The DNA for the CDR3 is TGCAGTGCTAGGGGCTTTCAGGTCCAGTACTTC.

The chain has TRBV14 and TRBJ2-5; 13 nucleotides align to TRBD2. Germline CDR1 and CDR2: SGHDN and FVKESK. CDR3 length: 15 amino acids. After removal of 4 bases from V and 11 bases from J, the junction contained 10 bases not matched to a gene. The CDR3 nucleotides read TGTGCCAGCAGCCCACTCGGGACTAGCGGGGTCCTTCAGTACTTC. This sequence encodes CASSPLGTSGVLQYF.

The V gene is TRBV4-2, the J gene TRBJ2-1; 11 bases align to TRBD2. The germline V gene has CDR1 LGHNA and CDR2 YNFKEQ. The junction had 6 bases not matched to a gene; V was cut back by 0 bases and J by 5 bases. This CDR3 is built from 17 residues. CDR3 DNA sequence: TGTGCCAGCAGCCAAGAAATAGCGGGAGGGCCCCACAATGAGCAGTTCTTC. It specifies CASSQEIAGGPHNEQFF.

On this clone itself: Within the sample, other DNA sequences also encode this same CDR3. The chain is built from TRBV5-1 and TRBJ2-7; 8 positions agree with TRBD2. Trimming took 0 bases from V and 2 from J; bases not matched to a gene: 4. This CDR3 comprises 15 residues. Germline V gene lookup returns CDR1 SGHRS and CDR2 YFSETQ. The CDR3 loop is CASSLGLAGPYEQYF. CDR3 in DNA: TGCGCCAGCAGCTTGGGGCTAGCGGGCCCCTACGAGCAGTACTTC.

This chain joins TRBV7-9 and TRBJ2-7; 11 bases line up with TRBD1. Per germline, CDR1 SEHNR and CDR2 FQNEAQ (reference sequence). The CDR3 is made up of 16 amino acids. Trimming cost V 4 bases and J 5 bases; bases outside gene matches: 10. CDR3 residues: CASSSVGTGGKNEQYF. DNA for the CDR3: TGTGCCAGCAGCTCCGTAGGGACAGGGGGGAAGAACGAGCAGTACTTC.

This chain connects TRBV28 to TRBJ2-2, with 10 bases fitting TRBD1. The CDR3 spans 16 residues. From germline, CDR1 is MDHEN and CDR2 SYDVKM. Trimming at V came to 5 bases and at J to 3 bases, leaving 6 bases not matched to a gene. CDR3 residues: CASSLRQGADTGELFF. The CDR3 DNA sequence: TGTGCCAGCAGTCTCCGACAGGGGGCGGACACCGGGGAGCTGTTTTTT.

This sequence joins TRBV28 and TRBJ1-5; 7 bases line up with TRBD1. CDR1 is MDHEN and CDR2 is SYDVKM in the germline V gene. The CDR3 contains 15 residues. V shed 2 bases, J shed 6 bases, and the junction held 7 bases outside the gene matches. CDR3 sequence: CASSLRQGSSQPQHF. The CDR3 DNA reads as TGTGCCAGCAGTTTACGACAGGGATCTTCTCAGCCCCAGCATTTT.

The chain carries TRBV28 and TRBJ2-7, with TRBD1 matching 9 bases. V lost 5 bases, J lost 6 bases, and 11 bases stayed unmatched. The CDR3 is made up of 15 amino acids. Germline loops: CDR1 MDHEN, CDR2 SYDVKM. CDR3 bases: TGTGCCAGCAGTCCCCGCCCCGGGACAGGGTTCGAGCAGTACTTC. It encodes CASSPRPGTGFEQYF.

The chain links TRBV7-3 to TRBJ2-3, with 7 bases lining up with TRBD2. Germline V gene lookup returns CDR1 SGHTA and CDR2 FQGTGA. The CDR3 totals 15 residues. Losses at the gene ends were 1 base for V and 4 bases for J; bases not matched to a gene: 5. CDR3 residues: CASSLMWGGSDTQYF. For the CDR3, the DNA is TGTGCCAGCAGCTTAATGTGGGGGGGGTCAGATACGCAGTATTTT.

The genes are TRBV5-1 and TRBJ1-1; possibly TRBD1 for D (5 bases). The germline V gene has CDR1 SGHRS and CDR2 YFSETQ. The CDR3 loop spans 13 amino acids. Trimming pared 4 bases from V and 0 bases from J, leaving 7 bases between. The CDR3 here is CASSRDLNTEAFF. CDR3 DNA: TGCGCCAGCAGCCGGGACTTGAACACTGAAGCTTTCTTT.

CDR3 sequence reads: CASSYGAGVGQFF. Here the CDR3 DNA reads TGTGCCAGCAGTTACGGTGCGGGAGTGGGGCAGTTCTTC. The chain recombines TRBV6-5 with TRBJ2-1; TRBD2 aligns across 7 bases. There are 13 residues in the CDR3. The germline gives CDR1 MNHEY, CDR2 SVGAGI. The trim removed 2 bases at V and 12 bases at J, leaving 7 bases unmatched.

This sequence joins TRBV7-9 and TRBJ1-1; D gene unclear. The CDR3 contains 12 residues. Germline assignment: CDR1 SEHNR and CDR2 FQNEAQ (reference sequence). V was shortened by 1 base and J by 5 bases, with 5 bases between the two germline ends. For the CDR3, the DNA is TGTGCCAGCAGCTTAGATACTACTGAAGCTTTCTTT. It specifies CASSLDTTEAFF.

About this clone: Other DNA sequences in this specimen translate into the identical CDR3. This chain connects TRBV27 to TRBJ2-7; 7 bases match TRBD2. The CDR3 runs to 13 residues. V trimming: 2 bases; J trimming: 4 bases; junction bases outside the gene matches: 2. Germline lookup yields CDR1 MNHEY and CDR2 SMNVEV (reference sequence). Here the CDR3 DNA reads TGTGCCAGCAGTTTACGCGGGAGTTACGAGCAGTACTTC. As protein: CASSLRGSYEQYF.

The rearrangement joins TRBV4-1 to TRBJ1-1, with TRBD1 matching 7 bases. The germline V gene has CDR1 MGHRA and CDR2 YSYEKL. This CDR3 spans 13 amino acids. The ends lost 4 bases at V and 8 bases at J; junction bases unmatched: 7. The CDR3 coding sequence is TGCGCCAGCAGCCTAAGGGACAGTCGGGAAGCTTTCTTT. Translated, it gives CASSLRDSREAFF.

The chain uses TRBV29-1 and TRBJ2-3; the match to TRBD1 covers 7 bases. Trimming removed 7 bases from V and 3 bases from J; junction bases left unmatched: 4. The CDR3 is 12 residues long. CDR1 SQVTM and CDR2 ANQGSEA come from the germline V gene. The CDR3 DNA is TGCAGCGGGGACAGACCAACAGATACGCAGTATTTT. This translates into CSGDRPTDTQYF.

In its sample, this clone was seen once. The chain uses TRBV5-1 and TRBJ2-7; 7 bases map to TRBD2. This CDR3 is built from 14 residues. Looked up from germline, CDR1 is SGHRS and CDR2 is YFSETQ. The trim removed 4 bases at V and 7 bases at J, leaving 11 bases unmatched. The CDR3 nucleotides read TGCGCCAGCAGCAGACTATGGGAGGGGAGTGAGCAGTACTTC. It specifies CASSRLWEGSEQYF.

The V gene is TRBV21-1, the J gene TRBJ2-1; TRBD2 is the table's D call, not checked against the DNA. TRBV21-1 is marked as a pseudogene. The CDR3 consists of 11 residues. CDR3 region: CASTPPREQFF. CDR3 DNA sequence: TGTGCCAGCACCCCCCCGAGGGAGCAGTTCTTC.

J is TRBJ2-7 and V is TRBV7-9, with 11 bases aligning to TRBD2. V dropped 2 bases and J dropped 3; count of bases not matched to a gene: 9. The CDR3 is 17 amino acids. CDR1 is SEHNR, CDR2 FQNEAQ, per germline (reference sequence). The CDR3 protein is CASSLNPPGLADYEQYF. CDR3 coding DNA: TGTGCCAGCAGCTTAAACCCCCCGGGACTAGCGGACTACGAGCAGTACTTC.

This chain links TRBV27 with TRBJ2-1; tentative D call: TRBD2 (6 bases). Germline-derived CDR1 and CDR2 are MNHEY and SMNVEV (reference sequence). This CDR3 is 13 amino acids long. Trimming took off 8 bases at V and 6 bases at J, with 14 bases between the two ends. CDR3 sequence: CASRGLPLNEQFF. CDR3 sequence (DNA): TGTGCCAGCCGGGGACTCCCACTCAATGAGCAGTTCTTC.

The chain recombines TRBV6-1 with TRBJ2-7, with a weak D call TRBD1 (6 bases). CDR1 is MNHNS and CDR2 is SASEGT in the germline V gene. Between the trimmed V and J ends, which lost 6 bases and 3 bases, there was a span of 18 bases. The length of the CDR3 is 15 residues. For the CDR3, the DNA is TGTGCCAGCAGAACCGCAGGGGCGCCCCTCTACGAGCAGTACTTC. This codes for CASRTAGAPLYEQYF.